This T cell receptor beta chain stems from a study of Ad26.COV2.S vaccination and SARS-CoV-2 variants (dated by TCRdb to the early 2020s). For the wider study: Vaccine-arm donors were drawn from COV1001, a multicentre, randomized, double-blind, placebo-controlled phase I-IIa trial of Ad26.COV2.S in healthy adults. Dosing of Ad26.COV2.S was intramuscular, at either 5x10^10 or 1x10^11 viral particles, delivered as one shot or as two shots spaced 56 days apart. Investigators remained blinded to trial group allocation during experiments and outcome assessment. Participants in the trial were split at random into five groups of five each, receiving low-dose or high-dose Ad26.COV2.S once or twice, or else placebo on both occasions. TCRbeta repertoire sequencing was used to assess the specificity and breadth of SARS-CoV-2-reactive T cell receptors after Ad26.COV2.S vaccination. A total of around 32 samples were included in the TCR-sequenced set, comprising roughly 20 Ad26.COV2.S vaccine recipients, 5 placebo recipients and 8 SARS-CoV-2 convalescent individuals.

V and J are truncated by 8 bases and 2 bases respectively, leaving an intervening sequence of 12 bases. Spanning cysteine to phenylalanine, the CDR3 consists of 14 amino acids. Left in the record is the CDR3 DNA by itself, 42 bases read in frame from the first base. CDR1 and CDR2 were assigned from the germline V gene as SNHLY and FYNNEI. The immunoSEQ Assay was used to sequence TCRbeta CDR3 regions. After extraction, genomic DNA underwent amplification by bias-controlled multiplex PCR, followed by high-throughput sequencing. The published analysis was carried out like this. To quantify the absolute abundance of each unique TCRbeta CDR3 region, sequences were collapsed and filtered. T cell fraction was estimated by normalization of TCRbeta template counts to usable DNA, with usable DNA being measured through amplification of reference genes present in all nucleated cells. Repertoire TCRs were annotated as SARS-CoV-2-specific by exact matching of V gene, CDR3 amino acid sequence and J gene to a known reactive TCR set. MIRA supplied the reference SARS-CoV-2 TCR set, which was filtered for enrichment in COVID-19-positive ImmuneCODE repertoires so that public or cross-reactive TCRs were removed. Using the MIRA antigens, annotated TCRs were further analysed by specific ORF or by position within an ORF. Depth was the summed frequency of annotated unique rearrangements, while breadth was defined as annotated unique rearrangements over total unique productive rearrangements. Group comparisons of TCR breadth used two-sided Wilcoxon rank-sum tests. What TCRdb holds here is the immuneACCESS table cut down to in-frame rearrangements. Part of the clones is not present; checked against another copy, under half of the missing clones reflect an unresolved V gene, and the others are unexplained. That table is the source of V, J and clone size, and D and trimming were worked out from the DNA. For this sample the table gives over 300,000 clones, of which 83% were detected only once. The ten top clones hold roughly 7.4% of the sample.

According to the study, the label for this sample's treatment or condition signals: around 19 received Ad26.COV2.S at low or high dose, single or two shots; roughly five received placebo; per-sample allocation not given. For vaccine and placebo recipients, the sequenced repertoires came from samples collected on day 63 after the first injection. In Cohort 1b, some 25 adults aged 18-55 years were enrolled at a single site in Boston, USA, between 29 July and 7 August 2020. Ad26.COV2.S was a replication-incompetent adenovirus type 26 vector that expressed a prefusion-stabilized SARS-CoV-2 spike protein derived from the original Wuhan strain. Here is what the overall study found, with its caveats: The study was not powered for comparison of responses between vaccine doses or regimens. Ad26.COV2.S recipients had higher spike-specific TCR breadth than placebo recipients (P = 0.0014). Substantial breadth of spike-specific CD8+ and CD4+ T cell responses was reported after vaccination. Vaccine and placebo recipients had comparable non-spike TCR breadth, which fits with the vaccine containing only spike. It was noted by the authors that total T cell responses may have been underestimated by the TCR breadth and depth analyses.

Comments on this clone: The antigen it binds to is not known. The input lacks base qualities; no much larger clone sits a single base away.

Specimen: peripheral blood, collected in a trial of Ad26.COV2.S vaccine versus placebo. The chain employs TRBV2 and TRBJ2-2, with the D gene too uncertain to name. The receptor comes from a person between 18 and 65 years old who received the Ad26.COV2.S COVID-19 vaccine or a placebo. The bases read TGTGCCAGCTTCAGAATACTCAACACCGGGGAGCTGTTTTTT. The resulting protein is CASFRILNTGELFF.